This T cell receptor (beta chain) was sequenced during a study of T cell responses to AZD1222 COVID-19 vaccine. This clone was observed a single time. The germline V gene encodes CDR1 MNHEY and CDR2 SVGAGI. This CDR3 is built from 14 residues. The V and J ends lost 0 bases and 2 bases respectively, with 7 bases between them. TCRdb's table, derived via immunoSEQ multiplex PCR, lists solely in-frame clones and lacks some. The repertoire consists of tens of thousands of clones, with 87% occurring once and the leading ten covering more than 9%. The clonotype comes from an adult who received the AZD1222 COVID-19 vaccine. Sequenced here: peripheral blood, sampled 28 days after the second AZD1222 dose. The chain has TRBV6-5 and TRBJ1-2, with unresolved D. This CDR3 is CASSYSSQNYGYTF. The DNA for the CDR3 is TGTGCCAGCAGTTACTCTTCCCAAAACTATGGCTACACCTTC.